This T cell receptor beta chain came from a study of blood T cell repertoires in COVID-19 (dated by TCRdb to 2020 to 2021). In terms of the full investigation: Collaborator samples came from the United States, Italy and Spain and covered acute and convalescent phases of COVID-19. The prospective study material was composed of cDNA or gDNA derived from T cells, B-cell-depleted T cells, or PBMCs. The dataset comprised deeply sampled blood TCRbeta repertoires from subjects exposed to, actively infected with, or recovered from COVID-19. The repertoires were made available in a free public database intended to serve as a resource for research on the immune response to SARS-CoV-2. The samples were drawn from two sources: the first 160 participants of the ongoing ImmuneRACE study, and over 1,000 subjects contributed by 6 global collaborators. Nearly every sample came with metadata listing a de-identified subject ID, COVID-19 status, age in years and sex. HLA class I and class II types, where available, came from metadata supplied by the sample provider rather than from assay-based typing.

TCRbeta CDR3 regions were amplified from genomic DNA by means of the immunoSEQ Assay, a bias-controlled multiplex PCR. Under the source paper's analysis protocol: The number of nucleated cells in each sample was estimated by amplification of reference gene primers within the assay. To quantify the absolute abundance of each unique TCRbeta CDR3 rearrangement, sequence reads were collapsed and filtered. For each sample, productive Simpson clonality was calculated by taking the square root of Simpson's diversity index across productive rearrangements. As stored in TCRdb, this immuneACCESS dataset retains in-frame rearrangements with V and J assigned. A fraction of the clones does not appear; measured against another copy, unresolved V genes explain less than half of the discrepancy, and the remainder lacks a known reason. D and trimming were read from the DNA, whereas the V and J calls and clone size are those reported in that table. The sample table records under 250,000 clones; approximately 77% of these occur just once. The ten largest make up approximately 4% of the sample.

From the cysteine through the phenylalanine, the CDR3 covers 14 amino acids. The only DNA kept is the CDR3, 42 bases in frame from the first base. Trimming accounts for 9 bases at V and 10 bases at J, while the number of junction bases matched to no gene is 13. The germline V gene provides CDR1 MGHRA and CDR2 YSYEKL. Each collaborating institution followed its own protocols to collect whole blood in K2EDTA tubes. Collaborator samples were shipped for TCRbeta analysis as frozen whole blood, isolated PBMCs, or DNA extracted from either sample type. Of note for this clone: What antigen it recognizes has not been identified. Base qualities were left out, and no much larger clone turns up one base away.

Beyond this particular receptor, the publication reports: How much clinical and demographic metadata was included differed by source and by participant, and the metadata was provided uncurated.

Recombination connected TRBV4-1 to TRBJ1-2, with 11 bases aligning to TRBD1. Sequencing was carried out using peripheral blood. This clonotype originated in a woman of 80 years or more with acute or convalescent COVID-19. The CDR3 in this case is CASTNRGQGADYTF. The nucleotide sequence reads TGCGCCAGTACCAATCGAGGACAGGGGGCTGACTACACCTTC.